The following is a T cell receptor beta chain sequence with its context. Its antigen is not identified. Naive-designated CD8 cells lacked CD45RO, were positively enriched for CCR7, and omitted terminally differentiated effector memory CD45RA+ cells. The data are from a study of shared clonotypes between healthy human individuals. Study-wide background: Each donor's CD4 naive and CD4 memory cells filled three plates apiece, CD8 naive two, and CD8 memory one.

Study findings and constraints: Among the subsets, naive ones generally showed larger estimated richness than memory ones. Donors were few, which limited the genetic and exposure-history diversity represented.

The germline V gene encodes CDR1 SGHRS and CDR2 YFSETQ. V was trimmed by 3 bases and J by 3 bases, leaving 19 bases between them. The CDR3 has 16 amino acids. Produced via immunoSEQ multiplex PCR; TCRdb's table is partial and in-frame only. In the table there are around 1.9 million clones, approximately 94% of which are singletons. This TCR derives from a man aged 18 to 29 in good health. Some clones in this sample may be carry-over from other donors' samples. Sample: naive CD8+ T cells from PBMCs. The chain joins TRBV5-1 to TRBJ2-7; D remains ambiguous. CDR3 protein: CASSSNRAAPLYEQYF. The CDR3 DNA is TGCGCCAGCAGCTCAAACCGGGCAGCTCCCCTCTACGAGCAGTACTTC.